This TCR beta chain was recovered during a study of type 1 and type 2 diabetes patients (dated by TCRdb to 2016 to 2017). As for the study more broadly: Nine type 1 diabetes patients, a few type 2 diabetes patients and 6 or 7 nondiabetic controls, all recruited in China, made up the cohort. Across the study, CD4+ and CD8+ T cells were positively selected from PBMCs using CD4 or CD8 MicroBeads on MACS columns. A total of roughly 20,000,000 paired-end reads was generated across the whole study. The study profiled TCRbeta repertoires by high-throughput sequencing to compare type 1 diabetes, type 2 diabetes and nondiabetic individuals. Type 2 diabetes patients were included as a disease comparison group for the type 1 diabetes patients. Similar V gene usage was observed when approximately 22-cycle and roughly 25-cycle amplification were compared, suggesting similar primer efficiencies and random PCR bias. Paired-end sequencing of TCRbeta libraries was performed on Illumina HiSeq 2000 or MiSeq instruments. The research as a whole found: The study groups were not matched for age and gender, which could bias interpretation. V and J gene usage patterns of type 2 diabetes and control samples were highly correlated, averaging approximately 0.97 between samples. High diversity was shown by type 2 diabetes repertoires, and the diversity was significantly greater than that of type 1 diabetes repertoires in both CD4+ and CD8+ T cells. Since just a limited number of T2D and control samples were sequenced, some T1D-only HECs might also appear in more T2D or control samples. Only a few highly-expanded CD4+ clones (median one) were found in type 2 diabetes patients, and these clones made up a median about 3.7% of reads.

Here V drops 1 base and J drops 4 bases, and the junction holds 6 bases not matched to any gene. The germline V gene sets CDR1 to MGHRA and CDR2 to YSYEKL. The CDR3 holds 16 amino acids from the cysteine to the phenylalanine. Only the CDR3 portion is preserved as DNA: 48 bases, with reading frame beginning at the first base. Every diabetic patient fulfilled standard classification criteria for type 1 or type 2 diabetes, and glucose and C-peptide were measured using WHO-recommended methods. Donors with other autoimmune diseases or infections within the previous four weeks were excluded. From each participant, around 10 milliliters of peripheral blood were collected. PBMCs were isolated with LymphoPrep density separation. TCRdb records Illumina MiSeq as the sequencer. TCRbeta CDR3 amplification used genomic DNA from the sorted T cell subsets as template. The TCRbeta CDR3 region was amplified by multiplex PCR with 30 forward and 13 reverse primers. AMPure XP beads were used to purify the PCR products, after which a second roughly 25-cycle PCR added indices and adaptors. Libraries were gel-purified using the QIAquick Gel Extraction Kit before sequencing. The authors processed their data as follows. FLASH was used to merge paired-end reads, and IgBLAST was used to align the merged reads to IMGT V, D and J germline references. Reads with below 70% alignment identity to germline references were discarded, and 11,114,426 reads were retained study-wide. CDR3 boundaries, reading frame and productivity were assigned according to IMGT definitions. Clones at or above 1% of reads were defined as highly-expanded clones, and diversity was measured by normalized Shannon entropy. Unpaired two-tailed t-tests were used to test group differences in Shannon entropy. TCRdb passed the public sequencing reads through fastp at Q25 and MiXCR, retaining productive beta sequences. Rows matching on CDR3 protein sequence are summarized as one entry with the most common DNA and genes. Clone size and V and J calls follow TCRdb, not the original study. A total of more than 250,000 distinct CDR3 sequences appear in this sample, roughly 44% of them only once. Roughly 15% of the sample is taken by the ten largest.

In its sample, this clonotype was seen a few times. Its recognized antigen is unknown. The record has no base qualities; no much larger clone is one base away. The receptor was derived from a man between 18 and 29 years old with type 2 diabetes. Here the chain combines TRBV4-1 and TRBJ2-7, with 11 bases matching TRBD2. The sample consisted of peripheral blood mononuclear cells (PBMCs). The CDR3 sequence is CASSQGSSGRYYEQYF. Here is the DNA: TGCGCCAGCAGCCAAGGATCTAGCGGGAGGTATTACGAGCAGTACTTC.